Each of the 2 T cell receptor beta chains below was sequenced from the same sample in a study of blood T cell repertoires in COVID-19. The protocol was immunoSEQ multiplex PCR, while the TCRdb copy is restricted to in-frame clones and leaves out a portion. The table has hundreds of thousands of clones, approximately 88% seen once. What was sequenced was PBMCs or T cells enriched from blood (not recorded which). These receptors were taken from a woman in her forties with acute COVID-19.

The chain uses TRBV7-9 and TRBJ1-6, with TRBD1 as a possible D gene (6 bases). CDR1 is SEHNR and CDR2 is FQNEAQ in the germline V gene (reference sequence). This CDR3 is built from 13 residues. The V and J ends lost 8 bases and 5 bases respectively, with 10 bases between them. CDR3 sequence (DNA): TGTGCCAGCCATGGACAGAATAATTCACCCCTCCACTTT. It codes for CASHGQNNSPLHF.

The V call is TRBV7-2, the J call TRBJ1-2; TRBD1 agrees at 9 bases. Germline values: CDR1 SGHTA, CDR2 FQGNSA. The CDR3 consists of 14 residues. Germline trimming cut 3 bases from V and 6 bases from J; bases unmatched to any gene: 5. CDR3 in amino acids: CASSFRDRANGYTF. The CDR3 region has the DNA TGTGCCAGCAGCTTCAGGGACAGGGCTAATGGCTACACCTTC.